These 24 T cell receptor beta chains came from one sample sequenced in a study of blood T cell repertoires in COVID-19. Assay: immunoSEQ multiplex PCR; the TCRdb copy retains only in-frame clones and omits some. The sample consists of 150,000 to 200,000 clones, around 86% of them appearing once. The sequencing sample was made of peripheral blood. Receptors were obtained from a man aged 50 to 59 with active or convalescent COVID-19.

In this sample, this clone turned up a few times. The V gene is TRBV28, the J gene TRBJ1-5, with 9 bases fitting TRBD1. After removal of 6 bases from V and 6 bases from J, the junction contained 12 bases not matched to a gene. Germline CDR1 reads MDHEN; CDR2 reads SYDVKM. The CDR3 has 16 amino acids. CDR3 in amino acids: CASSLPLTGGGQPQHF. The CDR3 DNA reads as TGTGCCAGCAGCTTACCCCTGACAGGGGGTGGTCAGCCCCAGCATTTT.

This chain links TRBV28 with TRBJ1-5; 12 bases match TRBD1. V gave up 6 bases and J gave up 7 bases; unmatched junction bases: 4. CDR3 length: 14 amino acids. CDR1 is MDHEN, CDR2 SYDVKM, per germline. CDR3 protein: CASRGTGGHQPQHF. The CDR3 bases are TGTGCCAGCAGGGGGACAGGGGGCCACCAGCCCCAGCATTTT.

The rearrangement joins TRBV28 to TRBJ2-5; 13 bases are shared with TRBD2. This CDR3 is built from 17 residues. The germline V gene has CDR1 MDHEN and CDR2 SYDVKM. V trimming: 1 base; J trimming: 5 bases; junction bases outside the gene matches: 7. DNA for the CDR3: TGTGCCAGCAGTTTATCTACTAGCGGGGGGGCCTGGGAGACCCAGTACTTC. It specifies CASSLSTSGGAWETQYF.

The chain uses TRBV4-1 and TRBJ2-2; TRBD2 matches at 10 bases. CDR3 length equals 16 residues. Trimming cost V 0 bases and J 7 bases; bases outside gene matches: 5. Looked up from germline, CDR1 is MGHRA and CDR2 is YSYEKL. This CDR3 is CASSQDLAGVNGELFF. The CDR3 nucleotides are TGCGCCAGCAGCCAAGACCTAGCGGGAGTAAACGGGGAGCTGTTTTTT.

The chain couples TRBV9 to TRBJ2-1; TRBD1 is a possible D gene (6 bases). Trimming left V 3 bases short and J 4 bases short, with 17 bases between. CDR3 length: 16 amino acids. Germline-derived CDR1 and CDR2 are SGDLS and YYNGEE. CDR3 in DNA: TGTGCCAGCAGCGCCGGAGCAGGGGCGATTTACAATGAGCAGTTCTTC. It codes for CASSAGAGAIYNEQFF. Filled out from reference TRBV9 and TRBJ2-1, the complete variable domain reads DSGVTQTPKHLITATGQRVTLRCSPRSGDLSVYWYQQSLDQGLQFLIQYYNGEERAKGNILERFSAQQFPDLHSELNLSSLELGDSALYFCASSAGAGAIYNEQFFGPGTRLTVL.

The V gene is TRBV20-1, the J gene TRBJ1-1; the D gene is possibly TRBD1 (5 bases). The CDR3 spans 11 residues. The germline V gene has CDR1 DFQATT and CDR2 SNEGSKA (reference sequence). Between the trimmed V and J ends, which lost 4 bases and 11 bases, there was a span of 14 bases. CDR3 DNA: TGCAGTGCTACTCCGGGGGTAGGGGCTTTCTTT. Amino acid sequence: CSATPGVGAFF.

The rearrangement links TRBV12-3 or TRBV12-4 to TRBJ1-1; the D is unclear. The CDR3 is 13 amino acids. The V gene lost 5 bases and the J gene lost 0 bases, with 7 bases spanning the gap. Here the CDR3 reads CASSRHLNTEAFF. The DNA of the CDR3 is TGTGCCAGCAGTCGACACCTGAACACTGAAGCTTTCTTT.

The rearrangement uses TRBV5-1 and TRBJ2-3, with 8 bases aligning to TRBD2. Trimming at V came to 5 bases and at J to 0 bases, leaving 5 bases not matched to a gene. Germline V CDR1 and CDR2: SGHRS, YFSETQ. This CDR3 comprises 15 residues. The chain's CDR3 is CASSSSGGSTDTQYF. Here the CDR3 DNA reads TGCGCCAGCAGTTCGAGCGGGGGAAGCACAGATACGCAGTATTTT.

The chain links TRBV7-3 to TRBJ2-2; tentative D call: TRBD2 (6 bases). Trimming stripped 3 bases from V and 3 bases from J, with 32 bases between. Germline-derived CDR1 and CDR2 are SGHTA and FQGTGA. CDR3 length: 22 residues. CDR3 coding DNA: TGTGCCAGCAGCTTGTGCAAACCGGAGCGGAGGGTCACGTTAGGACACACCGGGGAGCTGTTTTTT. Translation gives CASSLCKPERRVTLGHTGELFF.

This chain connects TRBV25-1 to TRBJ1-2, with D maybe TRBD1 (5 bases). Germline loops: CDR1 MGHDK, CDR2 SYGVNS. CDR3 length: 14 amino acids. The V and J ends lost 2 bases and 2 bases respectively, with 9 bases between them. In DNA form, the CDR3 reads TGTGCCAGCAGTGAAAGGGGCCTCAACTATGGCTACACCTTC. This encodes CASSERGLNYGYTF.

The chain links TRBV5-6 to TRBJ2-7; D perhaps matches TRBD2 (6 bases). CDR3 length equals 14 residues. Germline CDR1 and CDR2: SGHDT and YYEEEE. The V gene lost 0 bases and the J gene lost 5 bases, with 12 bases spanning the gap. The DNA of the CDR3 is TGTGCCAGCAGCTTGGATCAGCGGGCTGACGAGCAGTACTTC. Translation gives CASSLDQRADEQYF.

The V gene is TRBV2, the J gene TRBJ1-6; D is perhaps TRBD1 (5 bases). Germline assignment: CDR1 SNHLY and CDR2 FYNNEI. The V end was cut by 9 bases, the J end by 8 bases, with 14 bases between. The CDR3 loop spans 13 amino acids. The CDR3 coding sequence is TGTGCCAGTACGCAGGGTGCCTATTCACCCCTCCACTTT. Encoded protein: CASTQGAYSPLHF. Full variable domain (missing parts from reference TRBV2 and TRBJ1-6): EPEVTQTPSHQVTQMGQEVILRCVPISNHLYFYWYRQILGQKVEFLVSFYNNEISEKSEIFDDQFSVERPDGSNFTLKIRSTKLEDSAMYFCASTQGAYSPLHFGNGTRLTVT.

This chain links TRBV28 with TRBJ1-2; D remains unclear. This CDR3 comprises 13 residues. V lost 5 bases, J lost 5 bases, and 12 bases lay in between. Per germline, CDR1 MDHEN and CDR2 SYDVKM. The CDR3 nucleotides are TGTGCCAGCAGTGTAGCCGAACGGTATGGCTACACCTTC. The encoded protein is CASSVAERYGYTF.

The chain is built from TRBV7-9 and TRBJ1-4; weak D call: TRBD1 (5 bases). The germline gives CDR1 SEHNR, CDR2 FQNEAQ (reference sequence). V lost 2 bases, J lost 5 bases, and 9 bases lay in between. The CDR3 runs to 14 residues. In nucleotides, the CDR3 is TGTGCCAGCAGCTTAAACAGGTTGAATGAAAAACTGTTTTTT. Translated, it gives CASSLNRLNEKLFF.

The chain uses TRBV23-1 and TRBJ1-2, with D hard to call. TRBV23-1 is reported as an ORF; its role is uncertain. Between the trimmed V and J ends, which lost 8 bases and 8 bases, there was a span of 9 bases. The CDR3 length is 10 residues. CDR3 sequence: CASGRYGYTF. Here the CDR3 DNA reads TGCGCCAGCGGGCGTTACGGCTACACCTTC.

The gene calls are TRBV21-1 and TRBJ2-3; TRBD2 was called by the table and not checked on the DNA. TRBV21-1 is a recognized pseudogene. This CDR3 contains 15 residues. CDR3 nucleotides: TGTGCCAGCAGCACGATCGGGATATTCACAGATACGCAGTATTTT. Its translation is CASSTIGIFTDTQYF.

In the case of this clone: The sample has other DNA sequences that encode this CDR3 too. V and J are TRBV7-3 and TRBJ1-1, with D maybe TRBD1 (5 bases). With 4 bases removed from V and 1 base from J, the gap between germline ends came to 7 bases. Germline CDR1 reads SGHTA; CDR2 reads FQGTGA. The CDR3 covers 13 residues. In nucleotides, the CDR3 is TGTGCCAGCAGCTCCACAGGGAACACTGAAGCTTTCTTT. Residues: CASSSTGNTEAFF.

This sequence joins TRBV5-1 and TRBJ2-2, with D perhaps matching TRBD2 (5 bases). V was trimmed by 4 bases and J by 1 base, leaving 8 bases between them. The CDR3 runs to 14 residues. CDR1 and CDR2 (germline): SGHRS, YFSETQ. CDR3 sequence reads: CASSSGLNTGELFF. CDR3 sequence (DNA): TGCGCCAGCAGCAGTGGACTGAACACCGGGGAGCTGTTTTTT.

The chain recombines TRBV24-1 with TRBJ1-5; D is perhaps TRBD1 (5 bases). This CDR3 has 14 residues. Per the germline V gene, CDR1 is KGHDR and CDR2 is SFDVKD. V dropped 3 bases and J dropped 4 bases, with 9 bases sitting between them. CDR3 sequence reads: CATSDPGLNQPQHF. The CDR3 nucleotides read TGTGCCACCAGTGATCCGGGACTAAATCAGCCCCAGCATTTT.

The chain has TRBV19 and TRBJ2-7; 11 bases agree with TRBD1. V dropped 8 bases and J dropped 4; count of bases not matched to a gene: 7. CDR3 size: 14 residues. In germline, CDR1 is LNHDA, CDR2 SQIVND (reference sequence). The CDR3 loop is CASSNGQGAYEQYF. The CDR3 coding sequence is TGTGCCAGTTCCAATGGACAGGGGGCATACGAGCAGTACTTC.

The chain has TRBV19 and TRBJ1-4; D ambiguous. Germline lookup yields CDR1 LNHDA and CDR2 SQIVND (reference sequence). The CDR3 sequence is 14 residues long. Trimming removed 4 bases from V and 7 bases from J, with 13 bases in between. The chain's CDR3 is CASSKGPEGEKLFF. Here the CDR3 DNA reads TGTGCCAGTAGTAAAGGGCCCGAGGGTGAAAAACTGTTTTTT.

V usage is TRBV7-9 and J usage is TRBJ2-5; no clear D. The CDR3 is made up of 14 amino acids. V shed 6 bases and J shed 1 base, with 12 bases lying between them. Germline CDR1 is SEHNR and CDR2 is FQNEAQ (reference sequence). DNA for the CDR3: TGTGCCAGCAGGAAGATAGAGTCCCAAGAGACCCAGTACTTC. Protein sequence: CASRKIESQETQYF.

DNA of the CDR3: TGTGCCAGCAACAACAGGGGCGACGAGCAGTACTTC. Translating gives CASNNRGDEQYF. The rearrangement uses TRBV7-2 and TRBJ2-7; 7 bases align to TRBD1. The CDR3 length is 12 residues. CDR1 is SGHTA, CDR2 FQGNSA, per germline. J lost 5 bases, V lost 7 bases, and 5 bases had no gene match.

This chain connects TRBV7-6 to TRBJ1-3; a weak D match, TRBD1 (6 bases). The CDR3 loop spans 15 amino acids. Trimming took off 5 bases at V and 4 bases at J, with 15 bases between the two ends. The germline V gene encodes CDR1 SGHVS and CDR2 FNYEAQ. CDR3 sequence: CASSPLGGFGNTIYF. Written as DNA, the CDR3 is TGTGCCAGCAGCCCCCTTGGGGGCTTCGGAAACACCATATATTTT.